Listed here are 2 T cell receptor beta chains from one sample, sequenced in a study of blood T cells in healthy people across ages. Using a J-beta primer mix together with a sample-barcoded 5' primer, a second PCR was run for roughly 7 to 12 cycles. TCRdb passed the 5' RACE reads through MiXCR, listing each CDR3 protein once. The sample lists some 750,000 distinct CDR3 sequences; 22% were seen once. Sequenced: blood. These receptor sequences come from a man aged 65 to 79 in good health.

This clonotype was recorded a few times. The V gene is TRBV6-6, the J gene TRBJ1-2, with D perhaps matching TRBD1 (6 bases). The V end lost 4 bases, the J end lost 2 bases, and 11 bases lay between the germline ends. The CDR3 has 14 amino acids. CDR1 MNHNY and CDR2 SVGAGI come from the germline V gene (reference sequence). For the CDR3, the DNA is TGTGCCAGCAGTTCGGGAGGGGGGAACTATGGCTACACCTTC. As protein: CASSSGGGNYGYTF.

V gene TRBV7-7 combines with J gene TRBJ1-1; D gene unclear. Germline CDR1 reads SSHAT; CDR2 reads FNYEAQ (reference sequence). The CDR3 is 13 residues long. Trimming shortened V by 2 bases and J by 4 bases, and 8 bases separated the two germline ends. CDR3 nucleotides: TGTGCCAGCAGCTTAAGGGCCTTCACTGAAGCTTTCTTT. Encoded protein: CASSLRAFTEAFF.